This T cell receptor (beta chain) was documented in a study of CXCR3-negative and CXCR3-positive naive CD8 T cells. The CDR3 runs 14 residues. Germline-derived CDR1 and CDR2 are SGHTA and FQGNSA. All TRB cDNA libraries came from 5' RACE performed with UMI labels. With the 5' RACE reads reprocessed, TCRdb shows one record per CDR3 protein and no DNA. This sample contains 75,000 or so distinct CDR3 sequences. Notes on this clonotype: What it recognizes is unknown.

General study findings and limits: Hydrophobicity of TRB CDR3s was greater in CXCR3-positive naive cells than in CXCR3-negative naive cells. Similar TRBV-TRBJ usage was seen in naive cells (both CXCR3-negative and CXCR3-positive), but memory cells differed.

Naive cells were sorted as CD45RO-, CCR7+, CD27+ and CD95-. V usage is TRBV7-2 and J usage is TRBJ2-3; as DNA is missing, the TRBD1 call by TCRdb cannot be tested. This TCR came from a human donor in good health. Some clones in this sample may be carry-over from other donors' samples. Material for sequencing was naive CXCR3- CD8+ T cells from blood. Subset of the sample: CD45RO-CCR7+CD27+CD95- naive CD8+ T cells lacking CXCR3 (TNR3-). The CDR3 protein is CASRWGGDTDTQYF. Complete variable domain (other parts from reference TRBV7-2 and TRBJ2-3): GAGVSQSPSNKVTEKGKDVELRCDPISGHTALYWYRQSLGQGLEFLIYFQGNSAPDKSGLPSDRFSAERTGGSVSTLTIQRTQQEDSAVYLCASRWGGDTDTQYFGPGTRLTVL.